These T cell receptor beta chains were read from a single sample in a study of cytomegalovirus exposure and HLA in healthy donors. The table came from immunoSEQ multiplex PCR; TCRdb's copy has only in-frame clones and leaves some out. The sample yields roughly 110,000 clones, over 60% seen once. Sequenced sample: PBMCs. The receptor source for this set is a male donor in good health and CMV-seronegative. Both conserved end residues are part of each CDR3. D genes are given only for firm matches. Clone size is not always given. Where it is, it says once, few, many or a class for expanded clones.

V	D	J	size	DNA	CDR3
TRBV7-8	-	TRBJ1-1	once	TGTGCCAGCAGCTTCCCACCGGGACAATGGTATGACACTGAAGCTTTCTTT	CASSFPPGQWYDTEAFF
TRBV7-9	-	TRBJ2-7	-	TGTGCCAGCAGCTCTCACAGGTTTAAGGGCTCGTACGAGCAGTACTTC	CASSSHRFKGSYEQYF
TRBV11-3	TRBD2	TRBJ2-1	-	TGTGCCAGCAGCCCAAGAACGGGACTAACGTACAATGAGCAGTTCTTC	CASSPRTGLTYNEQFF
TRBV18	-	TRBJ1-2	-	TGTGCCAGCTCGATCCAGAACTATGGCTACACCTTC	CASSIQNYGYTF
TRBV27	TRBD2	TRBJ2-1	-	TGTGCCAGCAGTTTATCTTCACTAGCGGGAGTGGGGTACAATGAGCAGTTCTTC	CASSLSSLAGVGYNEQFF
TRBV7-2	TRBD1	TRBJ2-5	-	TGTGCCAGCAGCGAGGGACAGCAAGAGACCCAGTACTTC	CASSEGQQETQYF
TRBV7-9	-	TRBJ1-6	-	TGTGCCAGCAGCCCGGACGGGGGATCGTCCCTCCACTTT	CASSPDGGSSLHF
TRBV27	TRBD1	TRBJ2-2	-	TGTGCCAGCAGTCCCGGACAGGGACGGACCGGGGAGCTGTTTTTT	CASSPGQGRTGELFF
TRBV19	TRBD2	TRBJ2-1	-	TGTGCCAGTAGACCTCTAGCGGGATTTCCCTACAATGAGCAGTTCTTC	CASRPLAGFPYNEQFF
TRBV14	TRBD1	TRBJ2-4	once	TGTGCCAGCGGACAGGGGGCGAGTAGGGCCAAAAACATTCAGTACTTC	CASGQGASRAKNIQYF
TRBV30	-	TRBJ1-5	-	TGTGCCTGGAGTGTGAGCAGCAATCAGCCCCAGCATTTT	CAWSVSSNQPQHF
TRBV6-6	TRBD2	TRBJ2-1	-	TGTGCCAGCAAGATAGGACTAGCGGGCGATGAGCAGTTCTTC	CASKIGLAGDEQFF
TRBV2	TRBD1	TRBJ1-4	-	TGTGCCAGCAGTGGACAGGGGAGAGGTGAAAAACTGTTTTTT	CASSGQGRGEKLFF
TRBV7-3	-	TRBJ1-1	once	TGTGCCAGCAGCTTAGGGGCCAGCACTGAAGCTTTCTTT	CASSLGASTEAFF
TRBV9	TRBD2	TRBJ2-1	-	TGTGCCAGCAGCGTAGGGCAGCCTTTTGAAGCGGGGTCCTACAATGAGCAGTTCTTC	CASSVGQPFEAGSYNEQFF
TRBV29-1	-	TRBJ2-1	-	TGCAGCGTTGTGGGGACTCTCAATGAGCAGTTCTTC	CSVVGTLNEQFF
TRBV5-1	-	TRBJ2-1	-	TGCGCCAGCAGCTTGGCTCCTAGCAGCTCCTACAATGAGCAGTTCTTC	CASSLAPSSSYNEQFF
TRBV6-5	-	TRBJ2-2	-	TGTGCCAGCAGTGTCACAGGGATGAACACCGGGGAGCTGTTTTTT	CASSVTGMNTGELFF
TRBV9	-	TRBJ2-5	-	TGTGCCAGCAGCGTAGCTGGGGCAGGCTGGTACCAAGAGACCCAGTACTTC	CASSVAGAGWYQETQYF
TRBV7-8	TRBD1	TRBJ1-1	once	TGTGCCAGCAGCCCCGGGACAGGGGCTGAAGCTTTCTTT	CASSPGTGAEAFF
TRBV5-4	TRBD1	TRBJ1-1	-	TGTGCCAGCAGCGTAGACAGGGGGGAGGTTGAAGCTTTCTTT	CASSVDRGEVEAFF
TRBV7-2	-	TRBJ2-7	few	TGTGCCAGCAGCTCGAGGAAGGACTCCTACGAGCAGTACTTC	CASSSRKDSYEQYF
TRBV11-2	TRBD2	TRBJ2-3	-	TGTGCCAGCAGCCGTAGCGGGGTCGGAACAGATACGCAGTATTTT	CASSRSGVGTDTQYF
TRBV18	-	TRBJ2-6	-	TGTGCCAGCTCACCTCAGGGTGTACCTGGGGCCAACGTCCTGACTTTC	CASSPQGVPGANVLTF
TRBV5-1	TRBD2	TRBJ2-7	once	TGCGCCAGCAGCCGTGGGACTAGCGGGGGGTCCTACGAGCAGTACTTC	CASSRGTSGGSYEQYF
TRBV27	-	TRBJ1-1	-	TGTGCCAGCAGTTTATTGTCAGGGATCTACACTGAAGCTTTCTTT	CASSLLSGIYTEAFF
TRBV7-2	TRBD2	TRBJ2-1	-	TGTGCCAGCAATCACTGGGGTAGCGGGAGAGTGGGTTTGAACAATGAGCAGTTCTTC	CASNHWGSGRVGLNNEQFF
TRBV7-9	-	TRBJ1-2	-	TGTGCCAGCAGCTTACGGGGAAACGGCTACACCTTC	CASSLRGNGYTF
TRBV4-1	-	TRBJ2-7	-	TGCGCCAGCAGCCAAGGGGCTGGGGCGAGCTCCTACGAGCAGTACTTC	CASSQGAGASSYEQYF
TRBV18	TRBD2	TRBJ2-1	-	TGTGCCAGCTCACCTGGACTAGCGGGAGGTGTCTACAATGAGCAGTTCTTC	CASSPGLAGGVYNEQFF
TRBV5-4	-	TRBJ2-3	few	TGTGCCAGCAGCTCATCCGGGAGAACAGATACGCAGTATTTT	CASSSSGRTDTQYF
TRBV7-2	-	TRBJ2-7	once	TGTGCCAGCAGCTTCCGGGATGAACCCTACGAGCAGTACTTC	CASSFRDEPYEQYF
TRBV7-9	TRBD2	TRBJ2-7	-	TGTGCCAGCAGCTTTCCTAGCGGGAACCAGTACTTC	CASSFPSGNQYF
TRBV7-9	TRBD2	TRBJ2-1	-	TGTGCCAGCATCCCTAGCGGGGGAAATTACAATGAGCAGTTCTTC	CASIPSGGNYNEQFF
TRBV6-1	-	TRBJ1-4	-	TGTGCCAGCCTACCCCCAGGGGCAAGTCGGGAAAAACTGTTTTTT	CASLPPGASREKLFF
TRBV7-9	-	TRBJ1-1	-	TGTGCCAGCAGCTTAGATTACGGGGAGAACACTGAAGCTTTCTTT	CASSLDYGENTEAFF
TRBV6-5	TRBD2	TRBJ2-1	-	TGTGCCAGCACCCCCCCCGGGACTAGCGTCCATGAGCAGTTCTTC	CASTPPGTSVHEQFF
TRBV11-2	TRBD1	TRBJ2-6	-	TGTGCCAGCAGCTCTTACAGGGGGCCGGGGGCCAACGTCCTGACTTTC	CASSSYRGPGANVLTF
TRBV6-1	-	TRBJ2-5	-	TGTGCCAGCAGTGGCCGAACTAGCTCAGAGACCCAGTACTTC	CASSGRTSSETQYF
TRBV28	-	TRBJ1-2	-	TGTGCCAGCAGTCCTAGAGTGGCGAGGTATGGCTACACCTTC	CASSPRVARYGYTF
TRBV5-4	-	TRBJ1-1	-	TGTGCCAGCAGCTCGGGGAGGGGGGGGAGATGGACTGAAGCTTTCTTT	CASSSGRGGRWTEAFF
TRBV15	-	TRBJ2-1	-	TGTGCCACCCAAGGGGGGGCGCATTCCTACAATGAGCAGTTCTTC	CATQGGAHSYNEQFF
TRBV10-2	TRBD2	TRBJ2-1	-	TGCGCCAGTATAGCGGGAGGGAACAATGAGCAGTTCTTC	CASIAGGNNEQFF
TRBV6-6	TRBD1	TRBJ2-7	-	TGTGCCAGCAGTTGGGGACAGGGCGCTTCCTACGAGCAGTACTTC	CASSWGQGASYEQYF
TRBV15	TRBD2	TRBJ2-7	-	TGTGCCACCAGCCCACAGACTAGCGCTCCCTACGAGCAGTACTTC	CATSPQTSAPYEQYF
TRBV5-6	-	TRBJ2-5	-	TGTGCCAGCAGGGGGGGGGCTGGAGAGACCCAGTACTTC	CASRGGAGETQYF